Detailed here is one T cell receptor beta chain. Its specificity is unknown. Peripheral blood samples of roughly 10 milliliters were drawn from each donor. The V and J ends lost 2 bases and 4 bases respectively, with 12 bases between them. CDR1 and CDR2 (germline): SGHRS, YFSETQ. The CDR3 covers 15 residues. This record belongs to a study of blood T cells in healthy people across ages. General observations from the study: PBMCs went unsorted, and a conclusive naive versus antigen-experienced comparison was therefore prevented. Roughly linear age-related decline in beta diversity appeared, significant by age approximately 41.

A second PCR, run for about 6 to 12 cycles, used a sample-barcoded 5' primer plus a J-beta primer mix. Sequencing yielded, for each sample, at least 2.5 million paired-end reads carrying CDR3. TCRdb redid the calling of the 5' RACE reads with MiXCR, one entry per CDR3 protein. The sample lists some 900,000 distinct CDR3 sequences, about 28% seen once, with around 16% in the top ten. The sample taken for sequencing was blood. The chain joins TRBV5-1 to TRBJ2-2; D is perhaps TRBD2 (5 bases). The receptor was derived from an elderly woman in good health. CDR3 bases: TGCGCCAGCAGCTTAAGAGGGCGCCGCACCGGGGAGCTGTTTTTT. The encoded protein is CASSLRGRRTGELFF.